A single sample is the source of the 29 T cell receptor beta chains below, sequenced in a study of blood T cell repertoires in COVID-19 (dated by TCRdb to the early 2020s). Libraries came from the immunoSEQ multiplex PCR assay. The immuneACCESS repertoire file appears here via TCRdb, limited to in-frame rearrangements. These files lack a portion of the clones; in checked studies, under half of the deficit traces to unresolved V genes, and the cause of the others is not known. Recorded for this sample are under 150,000 clones; about 85% of them occurred a single time. The ten largest clonotypes hold 30% to 45% of the sample. The sample taken for sequencing was peripheral blood. These receptors were obtained from a human donor in a cohort sampled during active COVID-19.

V usage is TRBV15 and J usage is TRBJ2-6, with 8 bases fitting TRBD1. V trimming: 3 bases; J trimming: 13 bases; junction bases outside the gene matches: 11. The CDR3 length is 15 residues. Germline V CDR1 and CDR2: LNHNV, YYDKDF (reference sequence). The CDR3, as DNA: TGTGCCACCAGCAGGGGACAGGTAAGGTTTAGAGTCCTGACTTTC. Its translation: CATSRGQVRFRVLTF.

V usage is TRBV6-1 and J usage is TRBJ1-4, with unresolved D. The V end lost 4 bases, the J end lost 7 bases, and 19 bases lay between the germline ends. Per the germline V gene, CDR1 is MNHNS and CDR2 is SASEGT. The CDR3 extends over 16 amino acids. The CDR3 spells CASSARGRIVREKLFF. The CDR3 DNA follows: TGTGCCAGCAGTGCCCGAGGCCGGATCGTTCGTGAAAAACTGTTTTTT.

The gene calls are TRBV3-1 (or the pseudogene TRBV3-2) and TRBJ1-6; possible D gene TRBD1, 6 bases. V was cut by 7 bases and J by 10 bases, with 11 bases left in between. The germline gives CDR1 LGHDT, CDR2 YNNKEL (reference sequence). There are 12 residues in the CDR3. The CDR3 nucleotides read TGTGCCAGCATGGGCAGGGGCTCACCCCTCCACTTT. It codes for CASMGRGSPLHF.

This clone was detected only once. This chain connects TRBV6-5 to TRBJ1-2, with D unresolved. V shed 6 bases and J shed 6 bases, with 14 bases lying between them. Per the germline V gene, CDR1 is MNHEY and CDR2 is SVGAGI. The CDR3 consists of 13 residues. The chain's CDR3 is CASSAQRVDGYTF. CDR3 sequence (DNA): TGTGCCAGCAGCGCCCAGAGGGTGGATGGCTACACCTTC.

J is TRBJ2-7 and V is TRBV28; 7 nucleotides align to TRBD1. CDR3 size: 14 residues. Germline V gives CDR1 MDHEN, CDR2 SYDVKM. Trimming cost V 5 bases and J 2 bases; bases outside gene matches: 6. In nucleotides, the CDR3 is TGTGCCAGCAGTGAGGGACAGCTGGCCTACGAGCAGTACTTC. It specifies CASSEGQLAYEQYF.

The J gene is TRBJ2-7, the V gene TRBV21-1; the table's D gene call, TRBD1, was not cross checked with the DNA. TRBV21-1 is reported as a pseudogene. This CDR3 comprises 13 residues. CDR3 sequence: CASSLTSSYEQYF. The CDR3 DNA sequence: TGTGCCAGCAGCCTGACAAGCTCCTACGAGCAGTACTTC.

This clone was detected once. This chain joins TRBV5-1 and TRBJ1-5, with 8 bases that match TRBD1. Germline V gives CDR1 SGHRS, CDR2 YFSETQ. This CDR3 spans 14 amino acids. The V gene end was trimmed by 5 bases and the J gene end by 7 bases; junction bases not matched to a gene: 8. CDR3 loop: CASSQDRAGQPQHF. The CDR3 coding sequence is TGCGCCAGCAGTCAGGACAGGGCGGGGCAGCCCCAGCATTTT. Based on the CDR3 plus reference TRBV5-1 and TRBJ1-5, the full variable domain is KAGVTQTPRYLIKTRGQQVTLSCSPISGHRSVSWYQQTPGQGLQFLFEYFSETQRNKGNFPGRFSGRQFSNSRSEMNVSTLELGDSALYLCASSQDRAGQPQHFGDGTRLSIL.

J is TRBJ2-1 and V is TRBV20-1, with D tentatively TRBD1 (5 bases). Germline CDR1 reads DFQATT; CDR2 reads SNEGSKA (reference sequence). CDR3 length: 14 amino acids. V was trimmed by 3 bases and J by 2 bases, leaving 11 bases between them. As DNA, the CDR3 is TGCAGTGCTAGTAGGGGTCGGGCCTACAATGAGCAGTTCTTC. It is translated as CSASRGRAYNEQFF.

The genes are TRBV30 and TRBJ1-6, with D possibly matching TRBD1 (5 bases). This CDR3 is 16 amino acids long. The germline CDR1 and CDR2 sequences are GTSNPN and SVGIG (reference sequence). Trimming pared 4 bases from V and 10 bases from J, leaving 23 bases between. CDR3 in DNA: TGTGCCTGGACCCTCAGTGGGGGGTTGCTCCTCTCACCCCTCCACTTT. Translated, it gives CAWTLSGGLLLSPLHF.

The rearrangement uses TRBV29-1 and TRBJ1-1; maybe TRBD1 (5 bases). The CDR3 is made up of 12 amino acids. The germline V and J ends were trimmed by 3 bases and 3 bases, with 8 bases remaining between them. Germline CDR1 is SQVTM and CDR2 is ANQGSEA. CDR3 amino acids: CSVDGGYTEAFF. In DNA form, the CDR3 reads TGCAGCGTTGATGGGGGGTACACTGAAGCTTTCTTT.

The table lists this clone with a count of one. The chain recombines TRBV11-3 with TRBJ1-1; a weak D match, TRBD1 (5 bases). The germline V and J ends were trimmed by 6 bases and 3 bases, with 17 bases remaining between them. The germline V gene encodes CDR1 SGHNT and CDR2 YENEEA. This CDR3 is 15 amino acids long. In nucleotides, the CDR3 is TGTGCCAGCAGTTCCCCCCAGGGAAGGTACACTGAAGCTTTCTTT. Its protein is CASSSPQGRYTEAFF.

The chain combines TRBV5-6 with TRBJ2-7; D is uncertain. V lost 0 bases, J lost 2 bases, and 6 bases lay in between. Germline CDR1 reads SGHDT; CDR2 reads YYEEEE. CDR3 length equals 13 residues. The CDR3 nucleotides are TGTGCCAGCAGCTTGGACACCCCCTACGAGCAGTACTTC. It specifies CASSLDTPYEQYF.

The rearrangement uses TRBV28 and TRBJ1-3; TRBD1 matches at 7 bases. Germline V gives CDR1 MDHEN, CDR2 SYDVKM. Trimming removed 6 bases from V and 11 bases from J; junction bases left unmatched: 16. The CDR3 consists of 15 residues. CDR3 nucleotide sequence: TGTGCCAGCAGGGGAACAGGGGCCCCTGGGAGCCCCATATATTTT. Amino acid sequence: CASRGTGAPGSPIYF.

The chain joins TRBV9 to TRBJ2-2; TRBD1 matches at 7 bases. V lost 4 bases and J lost 3; bases outside the gene matches: 6. The V gene's germline CDR1 is SGDLS and CDR2 YYNGEE. The CDR3 covers 15 residues. CDR3 nucleotide sequence: TGTGCCAGCAGCCCTAGACAGGGTGACACCGGGGAGCTGTTTTTT. Protein: CASSPRQGDTGELFF.

This clone was found a few times. V usage is TRBV11-3 and J usage is TRBJ1-1; D not resolved. Germline assignment: CDR1 SGHNT and CDR2 YENEEA. CDR3 length: 13 residues. V dropped 0 bases and J dropped 5 bases, with 7 bases sitting between them. In DNA form, the CDR3 reads TGTGCCAGCAGCTTAGAGGGAGGGACTGAAGCTTTCTTT. Translated: CASSLEGGTEAFF.

This clone was seen a few times. V and J are TRBV7-9 and TRBJ1-2; D gene uncertain. The germline V and J ends were trimmed by 3 bases and 11 bases, with 10 bases remaining between them. Germline V gives CDR1 SEHNR, CDR2 FQNEAQ (reference sequence). The CDR3 extends over 11 amino acids. CDR3 coding DNA: TGTGCCAGCAGCTTGAAGGGAGGGTACACCTTC. This codes for CASSLKGGYTF.

This clone was counted a few times. The chain recombines TRBV6-5 with TRBJ1-5; no firm D call. Deletions cut 6 bases from V and 0 bases from J, with 12 bases between. Germline CDR1 is MNHEY and CDR2 is SVGAGI. This CDR3 is built from 15 residues. The CDR3: CASREHFYSNQPQHF. In nucleotides, the CDR3 is TGTGCCAGCAGAGAGCACTTTTATAGCAATCAGCCCCAGCATTTT.

The chain uses TRBV19 and TRBJ1-6; the match to TRBD1 covers 8 bases. Germline lookup yields CDR1 LNHDA and CDR2 SQIVND (reference sequence). With V trimmed by 7 bases and J by 5 bases, 4 bases remained unmatched. This CDR3 has 14 amino acids. The CDR3 spells CASTLTGDNSPLHF. CDR3 DNA: TGTGCCAGTACCCTGACAGGGGATAATTCACCCCTCCACTTT.

The sample holds many counts of this clone. The chain combines TRBV5-1 with TRBJ2-3; TRBD2 agrees at 9 bases. The J segment lost 2 bases and the V segment lost 0 bases, leaving 7 bases of the junction unmatched. CDR3 size: 17 residues. Germline V lookup: CDR1 SGHRS, CDR2 YFSETQ. CDR3 in DNA: TGCGCCAGCAGCTTGGTGGGGAGCGGGGGGCCCACAGATACGCAGTATTTT. As protein: CASSLVGSGGPTDTQYF.

The CDR3 DNA reads TGTGCCAGCAGCGCCCAGGGGGATAGCACAGATACGCAGTATTTT. Protein: CASSAQGDSTDTQYF. This chain connects TRBV9 to TRBJ2-3; 7 positions agree with TRBD1. Trimming cost V 3 bases and J 0 bases; bases outside gene matches: 4. From germline, CDR1 is SGDLS and CDR2 YYNGEE. The CDR3 runs 15 residues.

The V gene is TRBV7-2, the J gene TRBJ1-2; D unresolved. Germline CDR1 is SGHTA and CDR2 is FQGNSA. The V gene lost 1 base and the J gene lost 5 bases, with 5 bases spanning the gap. The CDR3 is made up of 12 amino acids. CDR3: CASSLGQYGYTF. CDR3 nucleotides: TGTGCCAGCAGCTTAGGCCAGTATGGCTACACCTTC.

The rearrangement links TRBV7-6 to TRBJ1-1; 7 bases align to TRBD1. V gave up 5 bases and J gave up 4 bases; unmatched junction bases: 1. The germline gives CDR1 SGHVS, CDR2 FNYEAQ. The CDR3 has 12 residues. CDR3 in amino acids: CASSPGGTEAFF. In DNA form, the CDR3 reads TGTGCCAGCAGCCCAGGGGGCACTGAAGCTTTCTTT.

The rearrangement uses TRBV2 and TRBJ2-1; 8 bases match TRBD1. V trimming: 4 bases; J trimming: 9 bases; junction bases outside the gene matches: 8. Germline V gene lookup returns CDR1 SNHLY and CDR2 FYNNEI. The CDR3 is 14 residues long. The CDR3 nucleotides read TGTGCCAGCAGTGGACAGGGGTTTTTCGGTGAGCAGTTCTTC. It is translated as CASSGQGFFGEQFF.

Of note for this clone: Other DNA sequences of this sample code for an identical CDR3. The chain recombines TRBV5-1 with TRBJ2-2; D unresolved. Between the trimmed V and J ends, which lost 3 bases and 4 bases, there was a span of 4 bases. Germline V gene lookup returns CDR1 SGHRS and CDR2 YFSETQ. This CDR3 comprises 12 residues. This CDR3 is CASSSLTGELFF. The DNA for the CDR3 is TGCGCCAGCAGCTCTCTCACCGGGGAGCTGTTTTTT.

The rearrangement links TRBV19 to TRBJ1-1; tentative D call: TRBD1 (5 bases). The CDR3 has 12 amino acids. Between the trimmed V and J ends, which lost 7 bases and 4 bases, there was a span of 10 bases. Germline V gives CDR1 LNHDA, CDR2 SQIVND (reference sequence). Here the CDR3 reads CASKVGGTEAFF. The CDR3 DNA sequence: TGTGCCAGTAAGGTGGGGGGCACTGAAGCTTTCTTT.

CDR3 DNA: TGTGCACAAATCCGCAGAGGTTCCTACGAGCAGTACTTC. This translates into CAQIRRGSYEQYF. V is TRBV30 and J is TRBJ2-7, with D hard to call. CDR1 and CDR2 (germline): GTSNPN, SVGIG (reference sequence). This CDR3 has 13 residues.

The rearrangement links TRBV3-1 (or the pseudogene TRBV3-2) to TRBJ1-1; tentative D call: TRBD1 (6 bases). V dropped 1 base and J dropped 7 bases, with 13 bases sitting between them. Germline loops: CDR1 LGHDT, CDR2 YNNKEL (reference sequence). CDR3 length: 14 residues. The CDR3 DNA follows: TGTGCCAGCAGCCAAGGGGAAGGGGGAAATGAAGCTTTCTTT. Its translation: CASSQGEGGNEAFF.

This clone was observed once. The chain couples TRBV5-5 to TRBJ2-1; no firm D call. Trimming removed 0 bases at V and 6 bases at J, with 13 bases between. Germline CDR1 is SGHKS and CDR2 is YYEKEE (reference sequence). This CDR3 spans 15 amino acids. The DNA for the CDR3 is TGTGCCAGCAGCTTGGTATCTTCTTGGGCCAATGAGCAGTTCTTC. It codes for CASSLVSSWANEQFF.

The CDR3 sequence: CASSERVMNTEAFF. DNA of the CDR3: TGTGCCAGCAGTGAGCGGGTGATGAACACTGAAGCTTTCTTT. The chain has TRBV6-1 and TRBJ1-1; D gene unclear. CDR1 MNHNS and CDR2 SASEGT come from the germline V gene. Trimming took 3 bases from V and 0 from J, leaving 8 bases between them. The CDR3 length is 14 residues.